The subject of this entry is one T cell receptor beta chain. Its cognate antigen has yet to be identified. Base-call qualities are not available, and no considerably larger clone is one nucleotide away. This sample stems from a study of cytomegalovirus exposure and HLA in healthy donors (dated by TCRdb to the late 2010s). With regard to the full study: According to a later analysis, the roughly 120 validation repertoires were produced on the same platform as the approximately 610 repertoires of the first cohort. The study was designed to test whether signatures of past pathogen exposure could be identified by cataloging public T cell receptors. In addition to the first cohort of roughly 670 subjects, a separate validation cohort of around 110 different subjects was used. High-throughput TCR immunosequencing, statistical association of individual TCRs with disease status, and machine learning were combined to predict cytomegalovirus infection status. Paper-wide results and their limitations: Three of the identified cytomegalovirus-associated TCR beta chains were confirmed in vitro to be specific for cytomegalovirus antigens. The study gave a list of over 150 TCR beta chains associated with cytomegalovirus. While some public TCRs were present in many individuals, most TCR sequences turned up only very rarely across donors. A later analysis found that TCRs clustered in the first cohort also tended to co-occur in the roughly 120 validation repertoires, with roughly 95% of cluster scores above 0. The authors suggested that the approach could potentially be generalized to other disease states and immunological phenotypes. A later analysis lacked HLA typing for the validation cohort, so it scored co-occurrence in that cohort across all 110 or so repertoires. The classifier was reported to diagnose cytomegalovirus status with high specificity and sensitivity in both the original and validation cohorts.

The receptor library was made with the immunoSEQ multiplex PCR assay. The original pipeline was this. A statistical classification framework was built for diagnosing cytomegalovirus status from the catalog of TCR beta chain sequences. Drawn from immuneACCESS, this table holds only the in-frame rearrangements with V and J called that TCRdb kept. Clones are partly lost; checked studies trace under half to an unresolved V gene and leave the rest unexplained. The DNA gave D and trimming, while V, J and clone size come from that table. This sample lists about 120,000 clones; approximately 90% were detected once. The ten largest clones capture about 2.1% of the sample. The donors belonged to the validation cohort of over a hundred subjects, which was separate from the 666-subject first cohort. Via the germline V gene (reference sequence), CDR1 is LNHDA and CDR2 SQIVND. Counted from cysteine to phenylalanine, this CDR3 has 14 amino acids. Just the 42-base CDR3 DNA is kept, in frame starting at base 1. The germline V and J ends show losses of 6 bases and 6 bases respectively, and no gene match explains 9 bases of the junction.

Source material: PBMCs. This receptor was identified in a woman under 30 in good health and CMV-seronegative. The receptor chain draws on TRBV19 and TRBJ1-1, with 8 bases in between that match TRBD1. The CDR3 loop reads CASRILDRVSEAFF. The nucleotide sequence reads TGTGCCAGTAGAATCCTGGACAGGGTTTCTGAAGCTTTCTTT.